What follows are 27 T cell receptor beta chains derived from one specimen sequenced in a study of Graves' ophthalmopathy and Graves' hyperthyroidism. Amplification of TCR beta CDR3 regions used RNA transcripts. The first round was an RT-PCR with HTBI primers, and the second round was a multiplex PCR. One entry per CDR3 protein, called by TCRdb with MiXCR from the multiplex PCR reads. The data hold under 350,000 distinct CDR3 sequences, with roughly 15% observed a single time. Material for sequencing was peripheral blood. Receptors were obtained from an adult man with Graves' ophthalmopathy.

This clonotype came up many times. J is TRBJ1-1 and V is TRBV11-1; D is possibly TRBD1 (5 bases). Trimming removed 2 bases at V and 3 bases at J, with 13 bases between. CDR3 length equals 15 residues. The germline V gene encodes CDR1 SGHAT and CDR2 FQDESV (reference sequence). Written as DNA, the CDR3 is TGTGCCAGCAGCTTATGGAGGGGCAGGGACACTGAAGCTTTCTTT. The encoded protein is CASSLWRGRDTEAFF.

This chain links TRBV19 with TRBJ1-1; D is possibly TRBD1 (6 bases). Per germline, CDR1 LNHDA and CDR2 SQIVND (reference sequence). Trimming removed 7 bases at V and 4 bases at J, with 13 bases between. This CDR3 spans 13 amino acids. As DNA, the CDR3 is TGTGCCAGTAAGTCGGGGGCGCGCACTGAAGCTTTCTTT. Translating it yields CASKSGARTEAFF.

This clonotype was counted at least ten times. This chain joins TRBV27 and TRBJ1-5, with a tentative D call TRBD1 (5 bases). V lost 4 bases and J 0 bases, leaving 13 bases between the germline ends. Germline CDR1 and CDR2: MNHEY and SMNVEV (reference sequence). CDR3 length: 16 amino acids. This chain's CDR3 is CASSSTTDYSNQPQHF. CDR3 sequence (DNA): TGTGCCAGCAGTTCCACGACAGACTATAGCAATCAGCCCCAGCATTTT.

This clonotype was detected many times. CDR3: CASSPADRGQDYGYTF. The CDR3 DNA reads as TGTGCCAGCAGTCCAGCCGACAGGGGGCAGGACTATGGCTACACCTTC. The chain recombines TRBV6-5 with TRBJ1-2, with 10 bases lining up with TRBD1. CDR3 length equals 16 residues. Germline CDR1 reads MNHEY; CDR2 reads SVGAGI. V trimming: 5 bases; J trimming: 3 bases; junction bases outside the gene matches: 9.

V is TRBV7-8 and J is TRBJ1-5, with D perhaps TRBD1 (5 bases). The germline V and J ends were trimmed by 3 bases and 8 bases, with 14 bases remaining between them. The CDR3 length is 14 residues. The germline gives CDR1 SGHVS, CDR2 FQNEAQ. The CDR3, as DNA: TGTGCCAGCAGCTTCGGGCGTTCGGGGGAGCCCCAGCATTTT. Protein sequence: CASSFGRSGEPQHF.

This rearrangement joins TRBV6-1 to TRBJ2-7; no clear D. Trimming took 4 bases from V and 7 from J, leaving 11 bases between them. This CDR3 has 12 amino acids. The germline gives CDR1 MNHNS, CDR2 SASEGT. In DNA form, the CDR3 reads TGTGCCAGCAGTGGTATGACTTGGGAGCAGTACTTC. Translating it yields CASSGMTWEQYF.

This clonotype was counted many times. The rearrangement joins TRBV6-2 or TRBV6-3 to TRBJ2-7; TRBD1 is a possible D gene (6 bases). This CDR3 is 16 amino acids long. V lost 6 bases to trimming and J lost 3 bases, with 21 bases between them. Germline values: CDR1 MNHEY, CDR2 SVGEGT. CDR3 in DNA: TGTGCCAGCAGCAATAAGTGGACAGAGAGTAACTACGAGCAGTACTTC. This gives the protein CASSNKWTESNYEQYF.

This clonotype was detected many times. The chain uses TRBV27 and TRBJ2-3; D gene ambiguous. The CDR3 extends over 14 amino acids. Germline-derived CDR1 and CDR2 are MNHEY and SMNVEV (reference sequence). V lost 4 bases and J lost 2, with 10 bases in between. Written as DNA, the CDR3 is TGTGCCAGCAGTTGGTACGGATACACAGATACGCAGTATTTT. It translates to CASSWYGYTDTQYF.

This clonotype was seen many times. This chain uses TRBV28 with TRBJ2-7; D ambiguous. With 3 bases removed from V and 6 bases from J, the gap between germline ends came to 12 bases. CDR3 size: 13 residues. Looked up from germline, CDR1 is MDHEN and CDR2 is SYDVKM. The CDR3 loop reads CASSLATGAEQYF. The DNA for the CDR3 is TGTGCCAGCAGTTTGGCGACCGGCGCCGAGCAGTACTTC.

This clonotype was seen ten or more times. The chain joins TRBV6-1 to TRBJ1-2, with D tentatively TRBD1 (5 bases). The CDR3 sequence is 13 residues long. V was cut by 8 bases and J by 4 bases, with 14 bases left in between. Germline loops: CDR1 MNHNS, CDR2 SASEGT. CDR3 in DNA: TGTGCCAGCTGTATAGGGGAAGGCTATGGCTACACCTTC. Translated: CASCIGEGYGYTF.

This clonotype showed up many times. The rearrangement uses TRBV29-1 and TRBJ2-5; the match to TRBD1 covers 7 bases. Germline CDR1 and CDR2: SQVTM and ANQGSEA. The ends lost 7 bases at V and 7 bases at J; junction bases unmatched: 18. The CDR3 length is 15 residues. The chain's CDR3 is CSADSLTGRLGTQYF. CDR3 coding DNA: TGCAGCGCCGATAGCCTGACAGGGCGGTTAGGGACCCAGTACTTC.

This clonotype was picked up one time. The V gene is TRBV27, the J gene TRBJ2-5; 13 bases map to TRBD2. Germline values: CDR1 MNHEY, CDR2 SMNVEV (reference sequence). V dropped 2 bases and J dropped 4; count of bases not matched to a gene: 7. There are 17 residues in the CDR3. The DNA for the CDR3 is TGTGCCAGCAGTTTAGGACTAGCGGGAGAAGTGCGAGAGACCCAGTACTTC. It specifies CASSLGLAGEVRETQYF.

Worth noting for this clonotype: Because the CDR3 is missing its conserved closing phenylalanine or tryptophan, this is likely a read error. The chain joins TRBV11-1 to TRBJ2-1, with 7 bases matching TRBD2. CDR3 length: 16 residues. With V trimmed by 3 bases and J by 7 bases, 12 bases remained unmatched. Germline-derived CDR1 and CDR2 are SGHAT and FQDESV (reference sequence). The CDR3 protein is CASSFVRTRTNNEQFL. DNA for the CDR3: TGTGCCAGCAGCTTTGTTCGGACTAGGACAAATAATGAGCAGTTCTTA.

This clonotype was picked up many times. The V gene is TRBV11-2, the J gene TRBJ1-6, with no clear D. The CDR3 spans 15 residues. The germline V and J ends were trimmed by 5 bases and 0 bases, with 8 bases remaining between them. CDR1 is SGHAT and CDR2 is FQNNGV in the germline V gene. CDR3 amino acids: CASSPTRSYNSPLHF. In DNA, the CDR3 is TGTGCCAGCAGCCCCACCCGCTCCTATAATTCACCCCTCCACTTT.

The sample holds many counts of this clonotype. The CDR3 here is CAWSPGGDIVTEAFF. The CDR3 DNA is TGTGCCTGGAGTCCGGGGGGTGATATCGTCACTGAAGCTTTCTTT. V gene TRBV30 combines with J gene TRBJ1-1; perhaps TRBD1 as D (5 bases). CDR1 and CDR2 (germline): GTSNPN, SVGIG (reference sequence). The CDR3 is made up of 15 amino acids. V was cut by 2 bases and J by 4 bases, with 17 bases left in between.

This clonotype came up many times. V is TRBV15 and J is TRBJ1-5, with D perhaps matching TRBD1 (5 bases). Germline CDR1 is LNHNV and CDR2 is YYDKDF (reference sequence). Between the trimmed V and J ends, which lost 1 base and 0 bases, there was a span of 10 bases. The CDR3 extends over 16 amino acids. The CDR3 region is CATSRGDGDSNQPQHF. The CDR3 region has the DNA TGTGCCACCAGCAGAGGGGACGGGGATAGCAATCAGCCCCAGCATTTT.

Many counts were recorded for this clonotype. The chain combines TRBV6-1 with TRBJ2-5; D gene unclear. The CDR3 spans 13 residues. V was shortened by 1 base and J by 4 bases, with 7 bases between the two germline ends. The germline gives CDR1 MNHNS, CDR2 SASEGT. CDR3 sequence reads: CASSEGWRETQYF. The CDR3 DNA sequence: TGTGCCAGCAGTGAAGGTTGGAGAGAGACCCAGTACTTC.

This clonotype has a count of ten or more. This chain uses TRBV12-3 or TRBV12-4 with TRBJ2-2; D perhaps matches TRBD1 (5 bases). The CDR3 runs to 15 residues. The ends were cut back, 5 bases at V and 8 bases at J, with 18 bases in the middle. CDR3 in amino acids: CASSPPTGIGGELFF. As DNA, the CDR3 is TGTGCCAGCAGTCCACCTACAGGAATAGGGGGGGAGCTGTTTTTT.

At least ten counts were recorded for this clonotype. This chain connects TRBV29-1 to TRBJ1-1; tentative D call: TRBD1 (6 bases). Trimming pared 5 bases from V and 4 bases from J, leaving 14 bases between. The CDR3 spans 13 residues. Germline-derived CDR1 and CDR2 are SQVTM and ANQGSEA. The CDR3 bases are TGCAGCGTTCGGGGGGGGCTTTTCACTGAAGCTTTCTTT. Amino acids: CSVRGGLFTEAFF.

This clonotype was counted many times. This chain connects TRBV9 to TRBJ1-2; D ambiguous. Germline V gives CDR1 SGDLS, CDR2 YYNGEE. With 0 bases removed from V and 0 bases from J, the gap between germline ends came to 9 bases. The CDR3 sequence is 15 residues long. The CDR3 here is CASSVDQAPNYGYTF. CDR3 nucleotides: TGTGCCAGCAGCGTAGATCAGGCCCCTAACTATGGCTACACCTTC.

This sequence joins TRBV5-1 and TRBJ2-7; 7 nucleotides agree with TRBD2. Germline V gene data show CDR1 as SGHRS and CDR2 as YFSETQ. CDR3 length equals 16 residues. V gave up 0 bases and J gave up 1 base; unmatched junction bases: 7. The CDR3 reads CASSLGEQRGSYEQYF. The CDR3 DNA reads as TGCGCCAGCAGCTTGGGCGAGCAGCGGGGATCCTACGAGCAGTACTTC.

This clonotype came up many times. The chain links TRBV19 to TRBJ1-1, with 9 bases identical to TRBD1. The CDR3 sequence is 17 residues long. V lost 1 base to trimming and J lost 5 bases; unmatched junction nucleotides: 11. Germline CDR1 and CDR2: LNHDA and SQIVND (reference sequence). DNA for the CDR3: TGTGCCAGTAGTATAGCTTCTTCCCGGGACAGGGCGACTGAAGCTTTCTTT. As protein: CASSIASSRDRATEAFF. Filled out from reference TRBV19 and TRBJ1-1, the complete variable domain reads DGGITQSPKYLFRKEGQNVTLSCEQNLNHDAMYWYRQDPGQGLRLIYYSQIVNDFQKGDIAEGYSVSREKKESFPLTVTSAQKNPTAFYLCASSIASSRDRATEAFFGQGTRLTVV.

This clonotype was recorded many times. The J gene is TRBJ1-2, the V gene TRBV6-1; D uncertain. V was pared by 2 bases and J by 8 bases, with 12 bases between. The CDR3 extends over 13 amino acids. Per the germline V gene, CDR1 is MNHNS and CDR2 is SASEGT. DNA for the CDR3: TGTGCCAGCAGTGAACCCCCCAGCCCAGGCTACACCTTC. Residues: CASSEPPSPGYTF.

There are many counts of this clonotype. The chain uses TRBV5-1 and TRBJ1-2, with D maybe TRBD1 (5 bases). Per the germline V gene, CDR1 is SGHRS and CDR2 is YFSETQ. The V gene lost 3 bases and the J gene lost 6 bases, with 18 bases spanning the gap. The CDR3 length is 15 residues. CDR3: CASSSIARGWNGYTF. CDR3 bases: TGCGCCAGCAGCTCGATTGCTCGGGGCTGGAATGGCTACACCTTC.

This clonotype occurred many times. The V and J genes are TRBV6-5 and TRBJ2-7; maybe TRBD2 (7 bases). This CDR3 has 14 residues. Germline CDR1 and CDR2: MNHEY and SVGAGI. V dropped 2 bases and J dropped 4 bases, with 12 bases sitting between them. CDR3 in amino acids: CASSYGGAHYEQYF. The CDR3 DNA reads TGTGCCAGCAGTTACGGGGGGGCGCATTACGAGCAGTACTTC.

The CDR3 region is CAWSGRDRQPQHF. The CDR3 coding sequence is TGTGCCTGGAGTGGGAGGGACAGGCAGCCCCAGCATTTT. The chain combines TRBV30 with TRBJ1-5; 8 positions agree with TRBD1. V lost 1 base to trimming and J lost 7 bases; unmatched junction nucleotides: 3. This CDR3 contains 13 residues. The germline V gene encodes CDR1 GTSNPN and CDR2 SVGIG (reference sequence).

The chain is built from TRBV6-1 and TRBJ2-7; perhaps TRBD2 as D (6 bases). Germline values: CDR1 MNHNS, CDR2 SASEGT. The V and J ends lost 8 bases and 4 bases respectively, with 15 bases between them. CDR3 length equals 13 residues. The CDR3 spells CASGGGGLYEQYF. In DNA form, the CDR3 reads TGTGCCAGCGGCGGTGGAGGGTTGTACGAGCAGTACTTC.